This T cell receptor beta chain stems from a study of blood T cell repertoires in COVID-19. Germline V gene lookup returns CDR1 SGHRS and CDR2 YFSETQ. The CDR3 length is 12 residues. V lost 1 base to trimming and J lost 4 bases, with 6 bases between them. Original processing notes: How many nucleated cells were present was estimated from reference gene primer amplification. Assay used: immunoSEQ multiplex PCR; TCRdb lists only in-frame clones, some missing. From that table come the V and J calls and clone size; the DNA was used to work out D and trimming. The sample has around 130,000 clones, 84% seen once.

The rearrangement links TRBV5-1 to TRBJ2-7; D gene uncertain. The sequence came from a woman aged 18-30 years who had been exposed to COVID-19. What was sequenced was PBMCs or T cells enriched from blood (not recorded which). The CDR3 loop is CASSLRGYEQYF. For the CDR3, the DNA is TGCGCCAGCAGCTTGAGAGGATACGAGCAGTACTTC. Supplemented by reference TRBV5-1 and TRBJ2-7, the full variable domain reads KAGVTQTPRYLIKTRGQQVTLSCSPISGHRSVSWYQQTPGQGLQFLFEYFSETQRNKGNFPGRFSGRQFSNSRSEMNVSTLELGDSALYLCASSLRGYEQYFGPGTRLTVT.